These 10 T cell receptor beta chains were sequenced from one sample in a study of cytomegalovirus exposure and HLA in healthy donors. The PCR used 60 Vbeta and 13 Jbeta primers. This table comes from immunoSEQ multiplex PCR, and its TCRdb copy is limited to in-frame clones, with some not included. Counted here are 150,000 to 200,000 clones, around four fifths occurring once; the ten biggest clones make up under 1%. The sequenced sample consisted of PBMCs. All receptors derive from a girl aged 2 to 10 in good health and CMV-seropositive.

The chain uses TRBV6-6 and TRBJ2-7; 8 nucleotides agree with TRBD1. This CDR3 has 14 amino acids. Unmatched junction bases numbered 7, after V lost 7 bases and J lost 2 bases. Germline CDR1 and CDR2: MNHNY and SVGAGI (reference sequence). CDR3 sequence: CASTSGTGPYEQYF. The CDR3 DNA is TGTGCCAGCACCTCCGGGACAGGTCCCTACGAGCAGTACTTC.

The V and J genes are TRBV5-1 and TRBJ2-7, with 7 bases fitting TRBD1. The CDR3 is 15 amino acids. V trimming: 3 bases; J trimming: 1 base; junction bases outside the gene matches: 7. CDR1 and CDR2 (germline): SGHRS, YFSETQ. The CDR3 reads CASSSSGTESYEQYF. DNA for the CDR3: TGCGCCAGCAGCTCCTCCGGGACAGAGTCCTACGAGCAGTACTTC.

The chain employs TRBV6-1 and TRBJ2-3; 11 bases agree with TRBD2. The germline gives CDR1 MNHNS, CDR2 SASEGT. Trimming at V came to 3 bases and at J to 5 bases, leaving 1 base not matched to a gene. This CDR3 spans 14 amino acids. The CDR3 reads CASSDLAGGDTQYF. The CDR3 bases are TGTGCCAGCAGTGATCTAGCGGGAGGAGATACGCAGTATTTT.

The DNA for the CDR3 is TGTGCCAGCAGCTTAATGCGGGACTTGAACACTGAAGCTTTCTTT. Encoded protein: CASSLMRDLNTEAFF. The V gene is TRBV5-4, the J gene TRBJ1-1; D is possibly TRBD1 (5 bases). Germline V gene sequence: CDR1 SGHNT, CDR2 YYREEE (reference sequence). The V end lost 2 bases, the J end lost 0 bases, and 11 bases lay between the germline ends. The CDR3 is 15 residues long.

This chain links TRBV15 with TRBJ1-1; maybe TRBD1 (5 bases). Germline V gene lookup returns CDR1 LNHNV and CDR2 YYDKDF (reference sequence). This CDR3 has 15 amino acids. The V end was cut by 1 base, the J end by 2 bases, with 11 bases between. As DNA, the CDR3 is TGTGCCACCAGCAGAGGACCTAGGGGAAACACTGAAGCTTTCTTT. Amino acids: CATSRGPRGNTEAFF.

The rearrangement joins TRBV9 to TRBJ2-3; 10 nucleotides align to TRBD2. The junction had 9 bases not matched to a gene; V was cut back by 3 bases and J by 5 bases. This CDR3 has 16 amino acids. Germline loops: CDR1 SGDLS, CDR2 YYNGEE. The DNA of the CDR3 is TGTGCCAGCAGCGGTCTAGCGGGAGAAGGAGTAGATACGCAGTATTTT. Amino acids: CASSGLAGEGVDTQYF.

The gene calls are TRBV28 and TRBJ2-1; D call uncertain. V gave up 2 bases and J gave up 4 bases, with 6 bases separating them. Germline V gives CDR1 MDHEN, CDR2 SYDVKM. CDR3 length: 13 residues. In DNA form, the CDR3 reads TGTGCCAGCAGTTTACCAGGATACAATGAGCAGTTCTTC. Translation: CASSLPGYNEQFF.

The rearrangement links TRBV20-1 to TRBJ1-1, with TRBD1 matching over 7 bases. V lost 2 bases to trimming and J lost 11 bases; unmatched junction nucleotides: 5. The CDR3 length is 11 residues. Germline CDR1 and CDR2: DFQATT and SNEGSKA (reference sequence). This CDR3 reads CSARSSQGAFF. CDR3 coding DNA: TGCAGTGCTAGATCCTCACAGGGGGCTTTCTTT.

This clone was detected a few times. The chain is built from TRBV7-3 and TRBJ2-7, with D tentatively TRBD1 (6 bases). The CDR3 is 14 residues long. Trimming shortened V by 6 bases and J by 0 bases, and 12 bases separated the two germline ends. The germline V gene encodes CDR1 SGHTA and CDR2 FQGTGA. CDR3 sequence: CASSSNRDSYEQYF. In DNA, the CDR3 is TGTGCCAGCAGTTCCAACAGGGACTCCTACGAGCAGTACTTC.

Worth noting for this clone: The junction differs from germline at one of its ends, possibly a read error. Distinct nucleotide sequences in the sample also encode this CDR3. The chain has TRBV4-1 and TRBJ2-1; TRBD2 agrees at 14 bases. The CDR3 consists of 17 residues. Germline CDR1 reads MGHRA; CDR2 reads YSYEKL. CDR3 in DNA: TGCGCTAGCAGCCTGGGACTAGCGGGAGTAAACTACAATGAGCAGTTCTTC. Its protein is CASSLGLAGVNYNEQFF.